This T cell receptor beta chain emerged from a study of blood T cell repertoires in COVID-19. The CDR3 length is 16 residues. Per the original data handling: Using reference gene primer amplification, nucleated cell counts were estimated. The protocol was immunoSEQ multiplex PCR, while the TCRdb copy is restricted to in-frame clones and leaves out a portion. The D gene and trimming were derived from the DNA, and the V and J assignments and clone size from that table. Of approximately 300,000 clones in the sample, approximately 84% were seen once. This clone appeared a few times. This TCR derives from a person aged 70 to 85 with COVID-19, enrolled during active disease. Material for sequencing was peripheral blood. The chain uses TRBV21-1 and TRBJ2-7; the table's TRBD1 call for D was not verified on the DNA. TRBV21-1 is deemed a pseudogene. Written as DNA, the CDR3 is TGTGCCAGCACGCTAACCCCGGGACAGGAAACTTACGAGCAGTACTTC. Translated: CASTLTPGQETYEQYF.